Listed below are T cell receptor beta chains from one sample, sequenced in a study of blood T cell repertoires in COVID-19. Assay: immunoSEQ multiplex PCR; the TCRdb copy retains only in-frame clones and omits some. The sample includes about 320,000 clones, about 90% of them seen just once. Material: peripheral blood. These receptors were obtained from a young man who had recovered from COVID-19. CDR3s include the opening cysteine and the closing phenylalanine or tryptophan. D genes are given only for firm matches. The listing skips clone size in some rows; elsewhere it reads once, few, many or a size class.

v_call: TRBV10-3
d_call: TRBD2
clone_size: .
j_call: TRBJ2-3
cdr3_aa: CATSQPGGVPTDTQYF
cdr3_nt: TGTGCCACGAGTCAGCCGGGGGGGGTTCCTACGGATACGCAGTATTTT

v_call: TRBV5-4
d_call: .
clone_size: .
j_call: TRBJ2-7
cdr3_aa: CASSWGREVNEQYF
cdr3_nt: TGTGCCAGCAGCTGGGGCAGGGAAGTCAACGAGCAGTACTTC

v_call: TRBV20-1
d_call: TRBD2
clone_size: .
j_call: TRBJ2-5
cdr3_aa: CSASAQRGGRGQETQYF
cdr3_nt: TGCAGTGCTAGTGCCCAGCGGGGGGGCCGGGGGCAAGAGACCCAGTACTTC

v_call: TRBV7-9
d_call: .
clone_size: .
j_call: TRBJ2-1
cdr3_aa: CASSLSGRDYNEQFF
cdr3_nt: TGTGCCAGCAGCCTAAGCGGGCGTGACTACAATGAGCAGTTCTTC

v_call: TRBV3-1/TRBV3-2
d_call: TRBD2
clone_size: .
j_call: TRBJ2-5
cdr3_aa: CASSQGTGGLGETQYF
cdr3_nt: TGTGCCAGCAGCCAAGGGACGGGGGGGCTGGGAGAGACCCAGTACTTC

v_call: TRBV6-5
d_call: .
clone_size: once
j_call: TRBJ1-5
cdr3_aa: CASSPSGLNQPQHF
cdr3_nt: TGTGCCAGCAGTCCTAGCGGCCTCAATCAGCCCCAGCATTTT

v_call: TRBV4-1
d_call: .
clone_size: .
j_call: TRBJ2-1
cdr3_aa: CASPLPRSSYNEQFF
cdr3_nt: TGCGCCAGCCCCCTCCCGAGGAGCTCCTACAATGAGCAGTTCTTC

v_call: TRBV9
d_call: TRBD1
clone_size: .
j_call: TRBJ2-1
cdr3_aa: CASSVGAGQGTPYNEQFF
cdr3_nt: TGTGCCAGCAGCGTAGGTGCGGGACAGGGGACCCCCTACAATGAGCAGTTCTTC

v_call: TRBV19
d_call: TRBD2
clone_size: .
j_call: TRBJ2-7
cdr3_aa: CASSIIPPSGSVLEQYF
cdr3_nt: TGTGCCAGTAGTATAATTCCTCCTAGCGGGAGTGTCCTCGAGCAGTACTTC

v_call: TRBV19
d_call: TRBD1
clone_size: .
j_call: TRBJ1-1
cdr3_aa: CATYPGGAEAFF
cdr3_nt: TGTGCCACTTATCCAGGGGGCGCGGAAGCTTTCTTT

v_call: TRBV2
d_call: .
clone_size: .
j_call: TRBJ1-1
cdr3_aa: CASNSQGNTEAFF
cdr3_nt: TGTGCCAGCAACTCGCAGGGGAACACTGAAGCTTTCTTT

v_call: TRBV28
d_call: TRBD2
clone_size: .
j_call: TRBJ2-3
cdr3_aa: CASSILAVGTDTQYF
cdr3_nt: TGTGCCAGCAGTATACTAGCGGTAGGCACAGATACGCAGTATTTT

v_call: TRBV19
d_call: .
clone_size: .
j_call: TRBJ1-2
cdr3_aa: CASSMGHREDYGYTF
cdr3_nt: TGTGCCAGTAGTATGGGTCACAGGGAAGACTATGGCTACACCTTC

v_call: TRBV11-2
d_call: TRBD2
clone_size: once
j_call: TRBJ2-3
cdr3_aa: CASSISWTSVSDTQYF
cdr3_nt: TGTGCCAGCAGCATAAGTTGGACTAGCGTATCAGATACGCAGTATTTT

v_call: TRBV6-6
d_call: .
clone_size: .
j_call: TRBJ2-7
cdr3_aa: CASSTGSSYEQYF
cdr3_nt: TGTGCCAGCAGCACAGGGAGCTCCTACGAGCAGTACTTC

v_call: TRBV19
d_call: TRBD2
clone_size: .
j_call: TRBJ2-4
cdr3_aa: CASTTQTGGDIQYF
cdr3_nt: TGTGCCAGTACCACCCAAACGGGGGGAGACATTCAGTACTTC

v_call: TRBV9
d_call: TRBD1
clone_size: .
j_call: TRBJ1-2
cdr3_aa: CASSDQTGGFGYTF
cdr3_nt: TGTGCCAGCAGCGACCAGACAGGGGGCTTTGGCTACACCTTC

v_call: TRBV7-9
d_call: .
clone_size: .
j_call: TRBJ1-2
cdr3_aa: CASSLGAGTGYTF
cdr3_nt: TGTGCCAGCAGCTTAGGGGCTGGGACAGGCTACACCTTC

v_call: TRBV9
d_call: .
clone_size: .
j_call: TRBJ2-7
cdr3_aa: CASSVERVGNEQYF
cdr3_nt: TGTGCCAGCAGCGTAGAGAGGGTCGGAAACGAGCAGTACTTC

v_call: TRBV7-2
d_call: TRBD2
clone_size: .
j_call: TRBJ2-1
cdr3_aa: CASRPDGRTSGYNEQFF
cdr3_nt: TGTGCCAGCAGACCCGACGGTCGGACTAGCGGATACAATGAGCAGTTCTTC

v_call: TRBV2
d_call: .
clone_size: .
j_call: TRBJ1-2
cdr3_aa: CASGSEANYGYTF
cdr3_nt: TGTGCCAGCGGGTCGGAGGCGAACTATGGCTACACCTTC

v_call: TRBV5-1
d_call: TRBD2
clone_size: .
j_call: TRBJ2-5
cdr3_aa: CASSLAPAGAQETQYF
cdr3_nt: TGCGCCAGCAGCTTGGCCCCAGCGGGGGCCCAAGAGACCCAGTACTTC

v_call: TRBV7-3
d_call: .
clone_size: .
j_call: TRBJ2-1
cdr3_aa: CASSSGQISYNEQFF
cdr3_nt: TGTGCCAGCAGCTCCGGACAAATCTCCTACAATGAGCAGTTCTTC

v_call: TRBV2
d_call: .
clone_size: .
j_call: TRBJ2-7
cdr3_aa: CASSLRSSTYEQYF
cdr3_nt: TGTGCCAGCAGTCTCCGGTCATCAACCTACGAGCAGTACTTC

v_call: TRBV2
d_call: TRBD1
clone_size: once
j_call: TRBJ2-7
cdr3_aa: CASTPRTGVLF
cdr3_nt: TGTGCCAGCACCCCTCGGACAGGGGTGCTCTTC

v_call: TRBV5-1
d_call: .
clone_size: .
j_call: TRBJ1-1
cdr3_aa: CASSFRSGNTEAFF
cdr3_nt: TGCGCCAGCAGCTTCCGTTCCGGGAACACTGAAGCTTTCTTT

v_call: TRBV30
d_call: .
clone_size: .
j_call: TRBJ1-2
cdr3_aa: CAWTSGGASDYGYTF
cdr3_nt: TGTGCCTGGACGTCCGGCGGGGCCTCGGACTATGGCTACACCTTC

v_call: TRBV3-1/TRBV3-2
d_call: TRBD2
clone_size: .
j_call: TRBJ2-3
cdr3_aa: CASSQAVAGGTDTQYF
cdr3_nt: TGTGCCAGCAGCCAAGCCGTAGCGGGAGGCACAGATACGCAGTATTTT

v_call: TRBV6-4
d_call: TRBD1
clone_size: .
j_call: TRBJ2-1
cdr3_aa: CASSPFGTGDNEQFF
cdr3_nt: TGTGCCAGCAGCCCCTTCGGGACAGGGGATAATGAGCAGTTCTTC

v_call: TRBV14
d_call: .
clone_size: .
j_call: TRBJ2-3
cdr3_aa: CASSQVGVLRATDTQYF
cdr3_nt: TGTGCCAGCAGCCAAGTCGGGGTGCTAAGAGCCACAGATACGCAGTATTTT

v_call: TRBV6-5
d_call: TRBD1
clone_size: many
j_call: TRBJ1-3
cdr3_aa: CASSYSAGGSNTIYF
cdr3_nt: TGTGCCAGCAGTTACTCGGCAGGGGGCTCAAACACCATATATTTT

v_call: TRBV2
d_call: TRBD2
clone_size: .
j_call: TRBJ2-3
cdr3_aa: CASTKLAGGTDTQYF
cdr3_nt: TGTGCCAGTACAAAACTAGCGGGGGGGACAGATACGCAGTATTTT

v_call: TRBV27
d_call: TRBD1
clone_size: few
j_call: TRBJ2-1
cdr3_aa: CASSSLETGVFIEQFF
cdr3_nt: TGTGCCAGCAGTTCCCTAGAGACAGGGGTTTTCATTGAGCAGTTCTTC

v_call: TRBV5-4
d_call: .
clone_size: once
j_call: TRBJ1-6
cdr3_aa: CASSSDRGPYNSPLHF
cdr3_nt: TGTGCCAGCAGCTCAGACCGCGGGCCCTATAATTCACCCCTCCACTTT

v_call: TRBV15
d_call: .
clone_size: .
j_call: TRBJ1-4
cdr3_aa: CATSRGFPGSGGEKLFF
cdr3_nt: TGTGCCACCAGCAGAGGCTTCCCGGGCTCCGGAGGCGAAAAACTGTTTTTT

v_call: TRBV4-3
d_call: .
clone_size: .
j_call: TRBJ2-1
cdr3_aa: CASSQETGDSMQFF
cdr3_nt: TGCGCCAGCAGCCAAGAAACCGGGGACTCCATGCAGTTCTTC

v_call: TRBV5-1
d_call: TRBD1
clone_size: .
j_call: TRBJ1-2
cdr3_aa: CASSPPGQGVSNYGYTF
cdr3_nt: TGCGCCAGCAGCCCCCCCGGACAGGGGGTTTCCAACTATGGCTACACCTTC

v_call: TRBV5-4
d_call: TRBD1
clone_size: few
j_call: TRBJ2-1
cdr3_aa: CASRNRGGNEQFF
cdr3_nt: TGTGCCAGCAGAAACAGGGGTGGCAATGAGCAGTTCTTC

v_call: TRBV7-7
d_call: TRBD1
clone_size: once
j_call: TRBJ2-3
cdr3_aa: CASSSGQGLTDTQYF
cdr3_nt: TGTGCCAGCAGCTCAGGACAGGGACTCACAGATACGCAGTATTTT

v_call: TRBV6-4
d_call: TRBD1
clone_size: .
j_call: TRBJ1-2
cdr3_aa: CASKETRTGYGYTF
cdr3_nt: TGTGCCAGCAAGGAGACTCGGACAGGCTATGGCTACACCTTC

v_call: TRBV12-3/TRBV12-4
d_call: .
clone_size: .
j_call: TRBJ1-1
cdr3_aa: CASRIQGSPKAFF
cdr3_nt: TGTGCCAGCAGGATTCAGGGTTCTCCCAAAGCTTTCTTT

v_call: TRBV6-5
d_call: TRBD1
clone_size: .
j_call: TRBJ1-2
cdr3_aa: CASSPDRDYGYTF
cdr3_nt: TGTGCCAGCAGTCCGGACAGGGATTATGGCTACACCTTC

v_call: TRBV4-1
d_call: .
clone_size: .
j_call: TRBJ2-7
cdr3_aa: CASSQDYGRLDAYEQYF
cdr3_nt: TGCGCCAGCAGCCAAGATTATGGGAGACTAGATGCCTACGAGCAGTACTTC

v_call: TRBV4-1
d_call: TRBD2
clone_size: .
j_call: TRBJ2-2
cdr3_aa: CASSQELSGGTGELFF
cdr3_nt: TGCGCCAGCAGCCAGGAGCTTTCCGGGGGGACCGGGGAGCTGTTTTTT

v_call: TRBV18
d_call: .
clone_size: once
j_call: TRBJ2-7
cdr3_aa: CASSPYILAPNAYEQYF
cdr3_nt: TGTGCCAGCTCACCATATATACTAGCCCCCAACGCTTACGAGCAGTACTTC

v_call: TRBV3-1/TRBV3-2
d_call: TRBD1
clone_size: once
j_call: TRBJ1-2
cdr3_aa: CASSPGQALHGYTF
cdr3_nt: TGTGCCAGCAGCCCCGGACAGGCCCTCCATGGCTACACCTTC

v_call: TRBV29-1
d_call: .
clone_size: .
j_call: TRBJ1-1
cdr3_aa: CSVEDGGFMNTEAFF
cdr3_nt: TGCAGCGTTGAAGATGGCGGCTTCATGAACACTGAAGCTTTCTTT

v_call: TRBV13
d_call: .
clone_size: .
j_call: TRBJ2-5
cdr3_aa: CASSSPLGGPDQYF
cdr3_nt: TGTGCCAGCAGCTCCCCCCTAGGCGGCCCCGACCAGTACTTC

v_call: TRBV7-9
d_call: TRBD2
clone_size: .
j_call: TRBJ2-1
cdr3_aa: CASSSPGLAGEQFF
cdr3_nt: TGTGCCAGCAGCTCACCGGGACTAGCGGGAGAGCAGTTCTTC

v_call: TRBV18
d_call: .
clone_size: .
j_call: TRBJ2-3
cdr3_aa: CASSAPEYSDTQYF
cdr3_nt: TGTGCCAGCTCCGCCCCTGAGTATTCAGATACGCAGTATTTT

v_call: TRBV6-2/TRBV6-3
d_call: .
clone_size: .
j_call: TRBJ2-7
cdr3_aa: CASSYSNRGFHEQYF
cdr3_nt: TGTGCCAGCAGTTACTCGAATCGCGGGTTCCACGAGCAGTACTTC